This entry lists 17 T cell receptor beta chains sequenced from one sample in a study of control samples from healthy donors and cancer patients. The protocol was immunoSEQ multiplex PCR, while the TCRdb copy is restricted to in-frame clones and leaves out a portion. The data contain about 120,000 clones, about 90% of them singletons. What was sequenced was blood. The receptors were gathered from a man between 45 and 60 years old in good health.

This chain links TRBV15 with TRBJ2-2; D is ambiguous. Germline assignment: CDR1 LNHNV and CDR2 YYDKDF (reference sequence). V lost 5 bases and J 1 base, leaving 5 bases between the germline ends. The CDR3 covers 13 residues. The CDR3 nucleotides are TGTGCCACCAGCTCTAAGAACACCGGGGAGCTGTTTTTT. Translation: CATSSKNTGELFF.

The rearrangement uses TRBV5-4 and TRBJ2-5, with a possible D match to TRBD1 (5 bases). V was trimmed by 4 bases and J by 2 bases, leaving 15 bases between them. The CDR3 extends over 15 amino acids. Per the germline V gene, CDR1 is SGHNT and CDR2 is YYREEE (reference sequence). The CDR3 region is CASSRTPDSQETQYF. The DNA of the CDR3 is TGTGCCAGCAGCCGGACACCAGATAGTCAAGAGACCCAGTACTTC.

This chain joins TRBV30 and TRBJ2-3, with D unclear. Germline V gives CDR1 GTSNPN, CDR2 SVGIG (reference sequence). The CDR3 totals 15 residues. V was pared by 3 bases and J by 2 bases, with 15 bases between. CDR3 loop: CAWSDTTDVTDTQYF. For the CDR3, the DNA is TGTGCCTGGAGCGACACTACCGATGTCACAGATACGCAGTATTTT.

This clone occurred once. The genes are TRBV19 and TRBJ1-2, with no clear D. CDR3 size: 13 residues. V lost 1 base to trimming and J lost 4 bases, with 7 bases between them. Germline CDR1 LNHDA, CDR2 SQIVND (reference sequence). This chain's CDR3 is CASSIVGSYGYTF. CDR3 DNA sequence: TGTGCCAGTAGTATAGTGGGGAGCTATGGCTACACCTTC.

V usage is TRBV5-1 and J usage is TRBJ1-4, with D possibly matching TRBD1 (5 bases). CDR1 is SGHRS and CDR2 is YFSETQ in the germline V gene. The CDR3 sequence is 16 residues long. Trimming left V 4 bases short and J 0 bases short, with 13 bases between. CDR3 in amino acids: CASSPGGVATNEKLFF. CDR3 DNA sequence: TGCGCCAGCAGCCCCGGGGGGGTTGCAACTAATGAAAAACTGTTTTTT. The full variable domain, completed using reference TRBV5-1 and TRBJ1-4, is KAGVTQTPRYLIKTRGQQVTLSCSPISGHRSVSWYQQTPGQGLQFLFEYFSETQRNKGNFPGRFSGRQFSNSRSEMNVSTLELGDSALYLCASSPGGVATNEKLFFGSGTQLSVL.

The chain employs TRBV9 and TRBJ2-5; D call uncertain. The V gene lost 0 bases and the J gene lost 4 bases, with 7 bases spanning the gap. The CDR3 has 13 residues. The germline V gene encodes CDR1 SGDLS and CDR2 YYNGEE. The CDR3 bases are TGTGCCAGCAGCGTAGGGCTAGGAGAGACCCAGTACTTC. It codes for CASSVGLGETQYF.

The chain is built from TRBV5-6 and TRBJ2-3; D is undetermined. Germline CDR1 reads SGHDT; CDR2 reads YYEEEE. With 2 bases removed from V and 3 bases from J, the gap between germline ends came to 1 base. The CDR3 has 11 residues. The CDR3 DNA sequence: TGTGCCAGCAGCTTAACAGATACGCAGTATTTT. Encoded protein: CASSLTDTQYF.

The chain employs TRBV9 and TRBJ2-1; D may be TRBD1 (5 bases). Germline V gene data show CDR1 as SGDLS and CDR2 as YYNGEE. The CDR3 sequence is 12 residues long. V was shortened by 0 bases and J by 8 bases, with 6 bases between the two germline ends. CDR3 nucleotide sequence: TGTGCCAGCAGCGTAGGGGGCTATGAGCAGTTCTTC. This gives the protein CASSVGGYEQFF.

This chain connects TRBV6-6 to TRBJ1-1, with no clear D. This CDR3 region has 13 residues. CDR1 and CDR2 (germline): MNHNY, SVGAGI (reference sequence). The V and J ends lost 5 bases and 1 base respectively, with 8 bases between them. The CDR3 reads CASSRRQNTEAFF. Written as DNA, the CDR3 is TGTGCCAGCAGTAGAAGACAGAACACTGAAGCTTTCTTT.

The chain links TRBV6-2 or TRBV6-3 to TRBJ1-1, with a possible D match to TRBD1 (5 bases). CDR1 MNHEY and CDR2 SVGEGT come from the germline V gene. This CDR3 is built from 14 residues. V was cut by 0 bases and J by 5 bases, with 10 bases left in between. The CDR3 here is CASSYSQGGTEAFF. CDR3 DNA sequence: TGTGCCAGCAGTTACTCCCAGGGAGGGACTGAAGCTTTCTTT.

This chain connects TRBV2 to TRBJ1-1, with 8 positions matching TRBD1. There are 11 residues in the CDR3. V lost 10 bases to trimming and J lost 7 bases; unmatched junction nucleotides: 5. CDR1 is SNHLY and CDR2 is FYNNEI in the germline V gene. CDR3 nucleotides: TGTGCCAACGGGACAGGCGTTGAAGCTTTCTTT. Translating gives CANGTGVEAFF.

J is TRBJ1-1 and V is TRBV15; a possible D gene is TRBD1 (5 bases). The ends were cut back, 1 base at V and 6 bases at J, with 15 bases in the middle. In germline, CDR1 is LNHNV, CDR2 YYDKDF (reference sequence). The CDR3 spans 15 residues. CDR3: CATSRARVGTSEAFF. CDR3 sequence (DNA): TGTGCCACCAGCAGAGCGAGGGTAGGGACCTCTGAAGCTTTCTTT.

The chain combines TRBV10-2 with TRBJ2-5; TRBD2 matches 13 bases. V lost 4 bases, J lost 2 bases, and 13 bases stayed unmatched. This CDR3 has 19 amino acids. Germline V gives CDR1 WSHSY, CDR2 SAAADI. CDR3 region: CASSGQTSGGASEQETQYF. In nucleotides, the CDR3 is TGCGCCAGCAGTGGTCAAACTAGCGGGGGGGCGAGTGAACAAGAGACCCAGTACTTC.

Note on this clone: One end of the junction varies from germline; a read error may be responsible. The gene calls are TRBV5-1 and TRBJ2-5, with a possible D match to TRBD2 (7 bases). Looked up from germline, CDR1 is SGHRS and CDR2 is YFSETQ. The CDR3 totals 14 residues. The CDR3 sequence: CASSLGAGEETQYF. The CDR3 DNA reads TGCGCCAGCAGTTTGGGGGCGGGGGAAGAGACCCAGTACTTC.

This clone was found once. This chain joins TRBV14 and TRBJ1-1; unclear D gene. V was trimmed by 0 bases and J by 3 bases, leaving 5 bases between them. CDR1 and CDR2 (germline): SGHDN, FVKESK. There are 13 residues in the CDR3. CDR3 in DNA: TGTGCCAGCAGCCAAGATCTGGACACTGAAGCTTTCTTT. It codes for CASSQDLDTEAFF.

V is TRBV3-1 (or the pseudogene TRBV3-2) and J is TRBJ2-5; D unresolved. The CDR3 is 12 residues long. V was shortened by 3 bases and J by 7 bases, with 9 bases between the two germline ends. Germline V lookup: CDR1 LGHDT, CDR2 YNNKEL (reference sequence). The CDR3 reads CASSQVRGTQYF. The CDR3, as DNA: TGTGCCAGCAGCCAGGTTAGAGGGACCCAGTACTTC.

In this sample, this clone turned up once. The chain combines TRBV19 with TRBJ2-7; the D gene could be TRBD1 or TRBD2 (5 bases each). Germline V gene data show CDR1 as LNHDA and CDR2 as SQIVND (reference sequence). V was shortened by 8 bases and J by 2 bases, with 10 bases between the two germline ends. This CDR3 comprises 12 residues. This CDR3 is CASGDGAYEQYF. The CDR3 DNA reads TGTGCCAGTGGGGACGGGGCCTACGAGCAGTACTTC.